Given below is one T cell receptor beta chain in context. Its antigen is unknown. The junction departs from the called germline gene at one end, perhaps through a read error. The data are from a study of CD8 T cells in ankylosing spondylitis. Study findings and constraints: Earlier work had already found some motif variants in reactive arthritis synovial fluid and blood.

This CDR3 is built from 13 residues. The V gene's germline CDR1 is DFQATT and CDR2 SNEGSKA (reference sequence). TCRdb used MiXCR to reprocess the 5' RACE reads, holding one entry per CDR3 protein. The sample shows 150,000 to 200,000 distinct CDR3 sequences, over 10% of them seen only once. The gene calls are TRBV20-1 and TRBJ2-4; no firm D call. This sequence originates from a male donor with ankylosing spondylitis or in good health (not recorded which). Sequencing input: blood, either unsorted or a sorted T cell fraction (not recorded which). Here the CDR3 DNA reads TGCAGTGCTATTCCCCTGGCCAAAAGCATTCAGTACTTC. It is translated as CSAIPLAKSIQYF.